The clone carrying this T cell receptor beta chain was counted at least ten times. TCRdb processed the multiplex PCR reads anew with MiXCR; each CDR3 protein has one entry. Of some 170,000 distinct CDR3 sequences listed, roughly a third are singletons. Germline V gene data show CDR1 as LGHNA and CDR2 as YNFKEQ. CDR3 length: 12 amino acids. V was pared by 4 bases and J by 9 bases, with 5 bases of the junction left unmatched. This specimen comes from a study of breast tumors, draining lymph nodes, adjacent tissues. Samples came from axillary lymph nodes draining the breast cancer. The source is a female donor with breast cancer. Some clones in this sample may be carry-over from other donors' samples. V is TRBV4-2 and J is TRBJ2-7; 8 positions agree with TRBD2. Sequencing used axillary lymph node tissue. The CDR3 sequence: CASSPREGGQYF. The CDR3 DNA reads TGTGCCAGCAGCCCCCGGGAGGGGGGGCAGTACTTC.